Listed here are 17 T cell receptor beta chains from one sample, sequenced in a study of OX40 agonist ivuxolimab in advanced cancers. This table comes from immunoSEQ multiplex PCR, and its TCRdb copy is limited to in-frame clones, with some not included. The table includes tens of thousands of clones, around nine tenths detected once. The sequencing used CD4+ or CD8+ T cells sorted from blood, collected in a trial of the OX40 agonist ivuxolimab. These receptors originate from an adult with an advanced solid tumor such as melanoma, head and neck, liver or kidney cancer.

This chain joins TRBV7-3 and TRBJ2-1; tentatively, D is TRBD2 (6 bases). Germline CDR1 and CDR2: SGHTA and FQGTGA. This CDR3 is built from 16 residues. Trimming took off 6 bases at V and 0 bases at J, with 15 bases between the two ends. The CDR3 DNA follows: TGTGCCAGCAGTCCCGGGGGACCCCTCTCCTACAATGAGCAGTTCTTC. Residues: CASSPGGPLSYNEQFF.

The gene calls are TRBV6-6 and TRBJ2-7, with a tentative D call TRBD2 (5 bases). In germline, CDR1 is MNHNY, CDR2 SVGAGI (reference sequence). The ends were cut back, 2 bases at V and 6 bases at J, with 14 bases in the middle. The CDR3 totals 14 residues. The CDR3 DNA is TGTGCCAGCAGTTACCCCCGGGGATCCACCGAGCAGTACTTC. Residues: CASSYPRGSTEQYF.

The rearrangement joins TRBV12-5 to TRBJ1-1; unclear D gene. Germline V gene sequence: CDR1 LGHNT, CDR2 FRNRAP. The CDR3 runs 13 residues. V shed 4 bases and J shed 1 base, with 7 bases lying between them. CDR3 sequence (DNA): TGTGCTAGTGGTTGGGGTGAGAACACTGAAGCTTTCTTT. Its protein is CASGWGENTEAFF.

This sequence joins TRBV6-6 and TRBJ1-5; TRBD1 is a possible D gene (6 bases). The CDR3 spans 15 residues. The ends were cut back, 4 bases at V and 5 bases at J, with 15 bases in the middle. The germline CDR1 and CDR2 sequences are MNHNY and SVGAGI (reference sequence). The CDR3 spells CASSSGQFGDQPQHF. CDR3 nucleotide sequence: TGTGCCAGCAGTTCCGGACAGTTCGGCGATCAGCCCCAGCATTTT.

This clone occurred a few times. The chain links TRBV19 to TRBJ2-7; either TRBD1 or TRBD2 may supply D (5 bases each). The germline V gene has CDR1 LNHDA and CDR2 SQIVND (reference sequence). The ends were cut back, 3 bases at V and 0 bases at J, with 9 bases in the middle. CDR3 size: 14 residues. CDR3 DNA: TGTGCCAGTAGTATCCGGGACGGCTCCTACGAGCAGTACTTC. It codes for CASSIRDGSYEQYF. Variable domain in full (rest from reference TRBV19 and TRBJ2-7): DGGITQSPKYLFRKEGQNVTLSCEQNLNHDAMYWYRQDPGQGLRLIYYSQIVNDFQKGDIAEGYSVSREKKESFPLTVTSAQKNPTAFYLCASSIRDGSYEQYFGPGTRLTVT.

This sequence joins TRBV5-1 and TRBJ1-1; D is unresolved. The V end lost 0 bases, the J end lost 5 bases, and 14 bases lay between the germline ends. The CDR3 contains 15 residues. Per the germline V gene, CDR1 is SGHRS and CDR2 is YFSETQ. The CDR3 bases are TGCGCCAGCAGCTTGGGTTCCGGTGCTTCAACTGAAGCTTTCTTT. It translates to CASSLGSGASTEAFF. Full variable domain (remainder filled in from reference TRBV5-1 and TRBJ1-1): KAGVTQTPRYLIKTRGQQVTLSCSPISGHRSVSWYQQTPGQGLQFLFEYFSETQRNKGNFPGRFSGRQFSNSRSEMNVSTLELGDSALYLCASSLGSGASTEAFFGQGTRLTVV.

In DNA, the CDR3 is TGTGCCAGCAGCCGGGACACGATGGACGAGCAGTACTTC. As protein: CASSRDTMDEQYF. V gene TRBV7-8 combines with J gene TRBJ2-7; D is possibly TRBD1 (6 bases). The V end was cut by 5 bases, the J end by 5 bases, with 13 bases between. This CDR3 has 13 amino acids. The germline V gene has CDR1 SGHVS and CDR2 FQNEAQ. The variable domain in full, completed from reference TRBV7-8 and TRBJ2-7, reads GAGVSQSPRYKVAKRGQDVALRCDPISGHVSLFWYQQALGQGPEFLTYFQNEAQLDKSGLPSDRFFAERPEGSVSTLKIQRTQQEDSAVYLCASSRDTMDEQYFGPGTRLTVT.

This clone was observed a single time. The chain joins TRBV6-1 to TRBJ1-1; no reliable D call. This CDR3 comprises 11 residues. Germline V gene lookup returns CDR1 MNHNS and CDR2 SASEGT. Between the trimmed V and J ends, which lost 7 bases and 6 bases, there was a span of 9 bases. CDR3 protein: CASTLGAEAFF. The CDR3 coding sequence is TGTGCCAGCACCCTTGGCGCTGAAGCTTTCTTT.

The chain recombines TRBV18 with TRBJ1-1; D uncertain. Germline values: CDR1 KGHSH, CDR2 LQKENI. V lost 3 bases and J lost 1, with 24 bases in between. The CDR3 contains 19 residues. The CDR3 loop reads CASSPIAGGSLLGNTEAFF. The CDR3 nucleotides are TGTGCCAGCTCACCGATCGCAGGCGGTTCTCTACTCGGGAACACTGAAGCTTTCTTT.

About this clone itself: The junction departs from germline at one end; a sequencing error may be responsible. Other nucleotide sequences in the sample specify the same CDR3. The J gene is TRBJ1-5, the V gene TRBV19; maybe TRBD1 (6 bases). Germline-derived CDR1 and CDR2 are LNHDA and SQIVND (reference sequence). CDR3 size: 14 residues. DNA of the CDR3: TGTGCCAGTAGTTTCTCGGGGGGCAATCAACCCCAGCATTTT. Translation gives CASSFSGGNQPQHF.

V gene TRBV5-4 combines with J gene TRBJ1-2, with TRBD1 as a possible D gene (5 bases). The germline gives CDR1 SGHNT, CDR2 YYREEE (reference sequence). V was clipped by 0 bases and J by 4 bases, with 7 bases between them. CDR3 length equals 13 residues. The DNA of the CDR3 is TGTGCCAGCAGCTTGGGGGGGACCTATGGCTACACCTTC. Its protein is CASSLGGTYGYTF.

This chain uses TRBV5-5 with TRBJ1-2; D is possibly TRBD1 (6 bases). Germline loops: CDR1 SGHKS, CDR2 YYEKEE (reference sequence). CDR3 length: 14 amino acids. V was trimmed by 0 bases and J by 8 bases, leaving 14 bases between them. The CDR3, as DNA: TGTGCCAGCAGCTTGGTCGGGGGCGCGAGGGGCTACACCTTC. Translated, it gives CASSLVGGARGYTF.

The J gene is TRBJ2-2, the V gene TRBV9, with TRBD1 matching 7 bases. Losses at the gene ends were 7 bases for V and 3 bases for J; bases not matched to a gene: 9. Germline loops: CDR1 SGDLS, CDR2 YYNGEE. The CDR3 contains 15 residues. CDR3 loop: CASHGGQSYTGELFF. The CDR3 DNA reads TGTGCCAGCCATGGGGGACAGTCTTACACCGGGGAGCTGTTTTTT.

This chain links TRBV15 with TRBJ2-2, with 8 positions matching TRBD2. Germline CDR1 LNHNV, CDR2 YYDKDF (reference sequence). J was trimmed by 7 bases and V by 0 bases; bases with no gene match: 7. The CDR3 loop spans 16 amino acids. Here the CDR3 reads CATSREGSSGVGELFF. The CDR3 DNA sequence: TGTGCCACCAGCAGAGAGGGCAGTAGCGGGGTCGGGGAGCTGTTTTTT. Using reference TRBV15 and TRBJ2-2 for the parts outside the CDR3, the full variable domain is DAMVIQNPRYQVTQFGKPVTLSCSQTLNHNVMYWYQQKSSQAPKLLFHYYDKDFNNEADTPDNFQSRRPNTSFCFLDIRSPGLGDTAMYLCATSREGSSGVGELFFGEGSRLTVL.

J is TRBJ2-7 and V is TRBV7-2; maybe TRBD2 (6 bases). Germline loops: CDR1 SGHTA, CDR2 FQGNSA. V lost 1 base and J 4 bases, leaving 11 bases between the germline ends. This CDR3 has 14 residues. For the CDR3, the DNA is TGTGCCAGCAGCTTAGTGGCTAGCGCATACGAGCAGTACTTC. The encoded protein is CASSLVASAYEQYF.

The chain uses TRBV5-1 and TRBJ2-7; D possibly corresponds to TRBD1 (6 bases). The V and J ends lost 3 bases and 2 bases respectively, with 15 bases between them. From germline, CDR1 is SGHRS and CDR2 YFSETQ. CDR3 length: 15 residues. CDR3 in DNA: TGCGCCAGCAGCTCGATATTCAGGGGCGCCTACGAGCAGTACTTC. Encoded protein: CASSSIFRGAYEQYF.

The V and J genes are TRBV4-1 and TRBJ2-7; 12 bases match TRBD2. The CDR3 runs to 16 residues. Germline-derived CDR1 and CDR2 are MGHRA and YSYEKL. Trimming removed 0 bases from V and 5 bases from J; junction bases left unmatched: 5. The CDR3 DNA follows: TGCGCCAGCAGCCAAGACGGACTAGCGGGAAGGAACGAGCAGTACTTC. This codes for CASSQDGLAGRNEQYF.